A selection of T cell receptor beta chains follows, all from one sample in a study of cytomegalovirus exposure and HLA in healthy donors. Data came from immunoSEQ multiplex PCR; TCRdb stores just in-frame clones and leaves some out. The table includes approximately 130,000 clones, about 78% detected once. The sequenced sample was PBMCs. The receptors come from a human donor in good health. Each CDR3 is given with its conserved first and last residue. A D gene is named only where the DNA matches it firmly. The size field is filled for only some rows; it gives once, few, many or a size class.

j_gene | d_gene | len | v_gene | abundance | CDR3aa | CDR3nt
TRBJ1-2 | - | 13 | TRBV18 | - | CASSPRGGSGYTF | TGTGCCAGCTCCCCCCGGGGGGGGTCTGGCTACACCTTC
TRBJ2-1 | - | 19 | TRBV19 | few | CASSIGGAAVISIYNEQFF | TGTGCCAGTAGTATAGGTGGGGCTGCCGTAATCTCAATATACAATGAGCAGTTCTTC
TRBJ2-7 | TRBD1 | 14 | TRBV6-5 | - | CASSTDRGRGEQYF | TGTGCCAGCAGTACGGACAGGGGGCGCGGAGAGCAGTACTTC
TRBJ1-4 | TRBD1 | 15 | TRBV7-2 | - | CASSQDRGENEKLFF | TGTGCCAGCAGCCAAGACAGGGGCGAAAATGAAAAACTGTTTTTT
TRBJ2-3 | TRBD2 | 15 | TRBV5-1 | - | CASSLSGGSTDTQYF | TGCGCCAGCAGCTTAAGCGGGGGCAGCACAGATACGCAGTATTTT
TRBJ1-2 | - | 14 | TRBV28 | - | CASSLGRDLRGYTF | TGTGCCAGCAGTTTGGGCAGGGATCTTCGGGGCTACACCTTC
TRBJ2-7 | TRBD1 | 14 | TRBV10-3 | - | CAISEGQGSYEQYF | TGTGCCATCAGTGAGGGACAGGGGAGCTACGAGCAGTACTTC
TRBJ1-1 | - | 16 | TRBV6-6 | - | CASGYWAWSVNTEAFF | TGTGCCAGCGGTTATTGGGCTTGGTCGGTGAACACTGAAGCTTTCTTT
TRBJ2-5 | - | 10 | TRBV20-1 | - | CSASIQYQYF | TGCAGTGCTAGTATACAGTACCAGTACTTC
TRBJ1-1 | - | 13 | TRBV27 | - | CASSPWRGTEAFF | TGTGCCAGCAGTCCCTGGCGGGGCACTGAAGCTTTCTTT
TRBJ1-6 | - | 17 | TRBV30 | once | CAWNWWGALGLGSPLHF | TGTGCCTGGAATTGGTGGGGCGCGTTGGGGTTGGGGTCACCCCTCCACTTT
TRBJ1-6 | - | 14 | TRBV27 | - | CASSNGAYNSPLHF | TGTGCCAGCAGCAACGGGGCCTATAATTCACCCCTCCACTTT
TRBJ2-7 | TRBD1 | 13 | TRBV30 | - | CAWSLQGVGEQYF | TGTGCCTGGAGTTTACAGGGGGTAGGGGAGCAGTACTTC
TRBJ2-1 | - | 11 | TRBV19 | - | CASFKQGVQFF | TGTGCCAGTTTCAAACAGGGAGTACAGTTCTTC
TRBJ2-2 | - | 14 | TRBV7-2 | - | CASSPVAGSGELFF | TGTGCCAGCAGCCCAGTCGCGGGATCCGGGGAGCTGTTTTTT
TRBJ2-2 | - | 16 | TRBV7-9 | - | CASSSRTAKNTGELFF | TGTGCCAGCAGCTCGAGGACAGCTAAGAACACCGGGGAGCTGTTTTTT
TRBJ2-1 | TRBD2 | 16 | TRBV19 | - | CASSISASGKYNEQFF | TGTGCCAGTAGTATTTCGGCTAGCGGGAAGTACAATGAGCAGTTCTTC
TRBJ2-3 | - | 15 | TRBV7-7 | - | CASSQDSARTDTQYF | TGTGCTAGCAGCCAAGACAGTGCCCGCACAGATACGCAGTATTTT
TRBJ2-1 | TRBD2 | 16 | TRBV4-1 | - | CASSQYQREPINEQFF | TGCGCCAGCAGCCAATATCAGCGGGAACCGATCAATGAGCAGTTCTTC
TRBJ1-4 | TRBD1 | 17 | TRBV28 | - | CASSFPGTGATNEKLFF | TGTGCCAGCAGTTTTCCCGGGACAGGGGCAACTAATGAAAAACTGTTTTTT
TRBJ2-1 | TRBD2 | 15 | TRBV11-3 | few | CASSRDSGIDGEQFF | TGTGCCAGCAGCCGGGATAGCGGGATTGATGGTGAGCAGTTCTTC
TRBJ2-7 | TRBD1 | 13 | TRBV28 | - | CASREGAVYEQYF | TGTGCCTCCAGAGAGGGGGCTGTCTACGAGCAGTACTTC
TRBJ2-5 | TRBD2 | 17 | TRBV5-6 | - | CASSLRTSGRSRETQYF | TGTGCCAGCAGCTTACGGACTAGCGGGAGAAGTAGGGAGACCCAGTACTTC
TRBJ2-7 | TRBD1 | 14 | TRBV7-7 | - | CASSPGQGPYEQYF | TGTGCCAGCAGTCCAGGACAGGGCCCCTACGAGCAGTACTTC
TRBJ2-1 | TRBD2 | 15 | TRBV7-3 | - | CASSLAGGLYNEQFF | TGTGCCAGCAGCTTAGCGGGGGGGCTATACAATGAGCAGTTCTTC
TRBJ1-2 | TRBD1 | 16 | TRBV27 | - | CASSLFRDRAFYGYTF | TGTGCCAGCAGTTTATTCCGGGACAGGGCGTTCTATGGCTACACCTTC
TRBJ1-5 | - | 13 | TRBV27 | - | CASSPDIFRPQHF | TGTGCCAGCAGTCCCGACATTTTTCGGCCCCAGCATTTT
TRBJ1-4 | TRBD1 | 16 | TRBV11-2 | - | CASSLGRRGPNEKLFF | TGTGCCAGCAGCTTAGGGCGCAGGGGGCCTAATGAAAAACTGTTTTTT
TRBJ1-2 | TRBD1 | 14 | TRBV7-9 | - | CASSFGQDDYGYTF | TGTGCCAGCAGCTTCGGACAGGACGACTATGGCTACACCTTC
TRBJ1-4 | - | 15 | TRBV9 | once | CASSDISLGIEKLFF | TGTGCCAGCAGCGATATTTCCCTCGGGATAGAAAAACTGTTTTTT
TRBJ2-5 | TRBD1 | 15 | TRBV7-9 | once | CSSSLGDRYQETQYF | TGTTCCAGCAGCTTAGGGGACAGGTATCAAGAGACCCAGTACTTC
TRBJ1-3 | TRBD1 | 16 | TRBV28 | - | CASSLGQGDSGNTIYF | TGTGCCAGCAGCCTCGGACAGGGAGACTCTGGAAACACCATATATTTT
TRBJ2-3 | TRBD1 | 17 | TRBV4-3 | - | CASSQDFGQGAADTQYF | TGCGCCAGCAGCCAAGATTTCGGACAGGGGGCGGCAGATACGCAGTATTTT
TRBJ2-2 | TRBD2 | 14 | TRBV6-1 | few | CASRPLAGTGELFF | TGTGCCAGCAGGCCACTAGCGGGGACCGGGGAGCTGTTTTTT
TRBJ2-3 | - | 14 | TRBV5-1 | - | CASSLGGYTDTQYF | TGCGCCAGCAGCTTGGGCGGGTACACAGATACGCAGTATTTT
TRBJ2-3 | - | 13 | TRBV7-9 | - | CASSAGDTDTQYF | TGTGCCAGCAGCGCGGGTGACACAGATACGCAGTATTTT
TRBJ2-3 | - | 13 | TRBV5-1 | - | CASSLVPTDTQYF | TGCGCCAGCAGCTTGGTCCCGACAGATACGCAGTATTTT
TRBJ1-5 | - | 15 | TRBV9 | - | CASSVEGNRGQPQHF | TGTGCCAGCAGCGTAGAAGGGAACCGGGGTCAGCCCCAGCATTTT
TRBJ1-4 | TRBD1 | 14 | TRBV5-1 | - | CASSLEQGGEKLFF | TGCGCCAGCAGCTTGGAACAGGGGGGTGAAAAACTGTTTTTT
TRBJ2-5 | - | 14 | TRBV9 | - | CASSVEAGQETQYF | TGTGCCAGCAGCGTAGAGGCGGGACAAGAGACCCAGTACTTC
TRBJ2-5 | TRBD1 | 14 | TRBV15 | - | CATSIQGVAETQYF | TGTGCCACCAGCATACAGGGGGTTGCAGAGACCCAGTACTTC
TRBJ1-5 | TRBD1 | 17 | TRBV27 | - | CASSPRKGTGDNQPQHF | TGTGCCAGCAGTCCACGCAAAGGGACAGGGGACAATCAGCCCCAGCATTTT
TRBJ2-2 | - | 13 | TRBV7-8 | - | CASSLREIGELFF | TGTGCCAGCAGCTTACGCGAGATCGGGGAGCTGTTTTTT
TRBJ2-7 | - | 14 | TRBV6-5 | once | CASSSLVTPFEQYF | TGTGCCAGCAGTTCCTTAGTAACTCCCTTCGAGCAGTACTTC
TRBJ1-6 | TRBD1 | 19 | TRBV30 | - | CAWNPIGTGGREHNSPLHF | TGTGCCTGGAATCCTATCGGGACAGGGGGCAGGGAGCACAATTCACCCCTCCACTTT
TRBJ2-2 | - | 14 | TRBV15 | - | CATRFPGNTGELFF | TGTGCCACCAGATTTCCAGGGAACACCGGGGAGCTGTTTTTT
TRBJ1-5 | TRBD1 | 18 | TRBV7-6 | - | CASSVPGQGRPSNQPQHF | TGTGCCAGCAGCGTCCCGGGACAGGGACGACCTAGCAATCAGCCCCAGCATTTT